This record concerns one TCR beta chain sequence. The target antigen is unknown. The germline V and J ends were trimmed by 2 bases and 0 bases, with 4 bases remaining between them. The V gene's germline CDR1 is KGHSH and CDR2 LQKENI. This CDR3 is 14 amino acids long. This record comes from a study of T cell responses to AZD1222 COVID-19 vaccine. Study-wide results and caveats: Possibly, clonal diversity was underestimated; donors were largely white British and included more females.

Assay used: immunoSEQ multiplex PCR; TCRdb lists only in-frame clones, some missing. The table shows 70,000 or so clones, with 70% to 80% occurring only once. The rearrangement joins TRBV18 to TRBJ2-2, with no clear D. The sequence came from an adult in good health. This specimen was peripheral blood, taken on day 0 of MenACWY control vaccination. The CDR3 coding sequence is TGTGCCAGCTCACCAGGGTCGAACACCGGGGAGCTGTTTTTT. This translates into CASSPGSNTGELFF.